A single sample is the source of the 24 T cell receptor beta chains below, sequenced in a study of blood T cell repertoires in COVID-19. Clones were read by immunoSEQ multiplex PCR, and TCRdb kept only the in-frame ones, dropping some. The table lists more than 200,000 clones, 70% to 85% of them singletons. The sample taken for sequencing was peripheral blood. Every receptor here comes from a man older than 75 with acute or convalescent COVID-19.

Worth noting for this clone: The sample carries other DNA sequences with the same CDR3. The chain is built from TRBV6-5 and TRBJ1-5; a weak D match, TRBD1 (6 bases). The CDR3 is 15 amino acids. Germline lookup yields CDR1 MNHEY and CDR2 SVGAGI. V lost 6 bases to trimming and J lost 0 bases, with 12 bases between them. The CDR3 DNA reads TGTGCCAGCAGCCGGACAGATTATAGCAATCAGCCCCAGCATTTT. Its protein is CASSRTDYSNQPQHF.

In this sample, this clone turned up a few times. The chain employs TRBV2 and TRBJ1-5; 8 bases fit TRBD1. The V segment lost 5 bases and the J segment 4 bases; nucleotides outside the gene matches: 10. The germline V gene has CDR1 SNHLY and CDR2 FYNNEI. This CDR3 spans 16 amino acids. The CDR3 DNA follows: TGTGCCAGCAGTCTCAGGGGGCTCGGCATTAATCAGCCCCAGCATTTT. Amino acids: CASSLRGLGINQPQHF.

In its sample, this clone was seen a few times. This sequence joins TRBV10-1 and TRBJ2-7; weak D call: TRBD2 (5 bases). CDR3 size: 13 residues. CDR1 is WNHNN and CDR2 is SYGVQD in the germline V gene (reference sequence). Trimming stripped 6 bases from V and 0 bases from J, with 9 bases between. Here the CDR3 reads CASSSGNSYEQYF. DNA for the CDR3: TGCGCCAGCAGCTCCGGGAACTCCTACGAGCAGTACTTC.

The chain combines TRBV21-1 with TRBJ1-4. TRBV21-1 is shown as a pseudogene. The CDR3 contains 11 residues. CDR3 nucleotides: TGTGCCAGCCGGGAAGAGGAAAAACTGTTTTTT. It is translated as CASREEEKLFF.

The chain couples TRBV6-5 to TRBJ2-2; 8 bases align to TRBD2. The junction had 12 bases not matched to a gene; V was cut back by 10 bases and J by 5 bases. The CDR3 length is 15 residues. The V gene's germline CDR1 is MNHEY and CDR2 SVGAGI. CDR3 region: CATKAGTSRTGELFF. The CDR3 DNA is TGTGCCACCAAAGCCGGGACTAGTCGGACCGGGGAGCTGTTTTTT.

This clone came up once. This chain uses TRBV5-1 with TRBJ1-1; tentative D call: TRBD1 (6 bases). Germline values: CDR1 SGHRS, CDR2 YFSETQ. The V end was cut by 0 bases, the J end by 0 bases, with 12 bases between. CDR3 length equals 16 residues. This chain's CDR3 is CASSLALRTVNTEAFF. The CDR3 DNA sequence: TGCGCCAGCAGCTTGGCTCTACGGACAGTGAACACTGAAGCTTTCTTT.

The J gene is TRBJ1-6, the V gene TRBV6-5, with 8 bases fitting TRBD1. CDR1 and CDR2 from the germline V gene are MNHEY and SVGAGI. The CDR3 totals 14 residues. The junction had 3 bases not matched to a gene; V was cut back by 2 bases and J by 9 bases. CDR3 in amino acids: CASSYTGGGSPLHF. For the CDR3, the DNA is TGTGCCAGCAGTTACACAGGGGGAGGTTCACCCCTCCACTTT.

This sequence joins TRBV5-6 and TRBJ1-6, with D maybe TRBD1 (5 bases). This CDR3 region has 15 residues. V shed 1 base and J shed 4 bases, with 9 bases lying between them. Germline V CDR1 and CDR2: SGHDT, YYEEEE. The CDR3 DNA reads TGTGCCAGCAGCTTGCGACAGCAATATAATTCACCCCTCCACTTT. This codes for CASSLRQQYNSPLHF.

The chain is built from TRBV7-6 and TRBJ1-4; perhaps TRBD1 as D (5 bases). Per the germline V gene, CDR1 is SGHVS and CDR2 is FNYEAQ. The CDR3 is 17 residues long. Trimming took 3 bases from V and 1 from J, leaving 15 bases between them. DNA for the CDR3: TGTGCCAGCAGCTTGAGTGGGTCGGGGGTAACTAATGAAAAACTGTTTTTT. Translation: CASSLSGSGVTNEKLFF. Supplemented by reference TRBV7-6 and TRBJ1-4, the full variable domain reads GAGVSQSPRYKVTKRGQDVALRCDPISGHVSLYWYRQALGQGPEFLTYFNYEAQQDKSGLPNDRFSAERPEGSISTLTIQRTEQRDSAMYRCASSLSGSGVTNEKLFFGSGTQLSVL.

The rearrangement links TRBV9 to TRBJ2-7, with TRBD1 matching over 10 bases. Germline V CDR1 and CDR2: SGDLS, YYNGEE. The CDR3 is 16 amino acids. The V and J ends lost 0 bases and 2 bases, in that order; junction bases with no gene match: 5. The CDR3 sequence: CASSVDQGQGTYEQYF. CDR3 sequence (DNA): TGTGCCAGCAGCGTAGATCAGGGACAGGGGACCTACGAGCAGTACTTC.

V and J are TRBV10-1 and TRBJ2-7; D may be TRBD1 (6 bases). The V gene's germline CDR1 is WNHNN and CDR2 SYGVQD (reference sequence). This CDR3 region has 15 residues. The germline V and J ends were trimmed by 3 bases and 1 base, with 13 bases remaining between them. The CDR3 loop is CASSDRWTASYEQYF. CDR3 nucleotide sequence: TGCGCCAGCAGTGATAGGTGGACAGCATCCTACGAGCAGTACTTC.

This sequence joins TRBV27 and TRBJ1-2; 7 nucleotides match TRBD1. The ends lost 7 bases at V and 4 bases at J; junction bases unmatched: 21. Germline assignment: CDR1 MNHEY and CDR2 SMNVEV (reference sequence). CDR3 length equals 18 residues. The CDR3 region has the DNA TGTGCCAGCACCTCGGGACAGAGGAAGTCGTTTTCGTTCTATGGCTACACCTTC. Its translation: CASTSGQRKSFSFYGYTF.

The chain carries TRBV6-4 and TRBJ2-2, with D unresolved. Per the germline V gene, CDR1 is MRHNA and CDR2 is SNTAGT. The CDR3 extends over 16 amino acids. Trimming removed 1 base from V and 0 bases from J, with 9 bases in between. The CDR3 protein is CASSDYFVANTGELFF. CDR3 in DNA: TGTGCCAGCAGTGACTATTTCGTTGCGAACACCGGGGAGCTGTTTTTT.

The chain carries TRBV4-1 and TRBJ2-1, with 8 positions matching TRBD2. In germline, CDR1 is MGHRA, CDR2 YSYEKL. Unmatched junction bases numbered 15, after V lost 1 base and J lost 1 base. The CDR3 is made up of 20 amino acids. The CDR3 loop is CASSQGFRGRPPGSYNEQFF. CDR3 sequence (DNA): TGCGCCAGCAGCCAAGGCTTCCGCGGGAGGCCCCCTGGTTCCTACAATGAGCAGTTCTTC.

This clone turned up a few times. The chain recombines TRBV10-3 with TRBJ1-3; 7 positions match TRBD1. The CDR3 is 20 amino acids. The J segment lost 4 bases and the V segment lost 3 bases, leaving 21 bases of the junction unmatched. Germline V gives CDR1 ENHRY, CDR2 SYGVKD. DNA of the CDR3: TGTGCCATCAGTGATCACGTAACCGGGACAGCCTACCGGGAGGGAAACACCATATATTTT. Amino acids: CAISDHVTGTAYREGNTIYF.

The chain has TRBV20-1 and TRBJ2-7; D may be TRBD2 (6 bases). Germline CDR1 reads DFQATT; CDR2 reads SNEGSKA (reference sequence). V gave up 3 bases and J gave up 0 bases, with 12 bases separating them. The CDR3 covers 14 residues. CDR3 residues: CSASSLATSYEQYF. The CDR3 bases are TGCAGTGCTAGTTCCCTAGCGACCTCCTACGAGCAGTACTTC.

This chain joins TRBV5-1 and TRBJ2-5, with a weak D call TRBD1 (6 bases). The V gene's germline CDR1 is SGHRS and CDR2 YFSETQ. The CDR3 is 15 amino acids. Deletions cut 0 bases from V and 5 bases from J, with 14 bases between. CDR3 region: CASSLEAGVGETQYF. CDR3 nucleotide sequence: TGCGCCAGCAGCTTGGAGGCAGGGGTAGGGGAGACCCAGTACTTC. The full variable domain, rest sourced from reference TRBV5-1 and TRBJ2-5, is KAGVTQTPRYLIKTRGQQVTLSCSPISGHRSVSWYQQTPGQGLQFLFEYFSETQRNKGNFPGRFSGRQFSNSRSEMNVSTLELGDSALYLCASSLEAGVGETQYFGPGTRLLVL.

There are a few counts of this clone. V is TRBV18 and J is TRBJ1-4; 9 bases map to TRBD1. Trimming at V came to 4 bases and at J to 7 bases, leaving 4 bases not matched to a gene. There are 14 residues in the CDR3. In germline, CDR1 is KGHSH, CDR2 LQKENI. The CDR3 is CASSLQGAREKLFF. The DNA of the CDR3 is TGTGCCAGCTCACTACAGGGGGCGCGTGAAAAACTGTTTTTT.

This clone showed up just a few times. This chain uses TRBV3-1 (or the pseudogene TRBV3-2) with TRBJ1-1; D is undetermined. Germline loops: CDR1 LGHDT, CDR2 YNNKEL (reference sequence). Trimming removed 7 bases at V and 1 base at J, with 13 bases between. There are 14 residues in the CDR3. The CDR3, as DNA: TGTGCCAGCACCCTGGTGCCAGGGAACACTGAAGCTTTCTTT. Protein product: CASTLVPGNTEAFF.

The genes are TRBV6-5 and TRBJ2-7; 7 bases match TRBD1. The CDR3 is made up of 15 amino acids. CDR1 is MNHEY, CDR2 SVGAGI, per germline. Germline trimming cut 6 bases from V and 6 bases from J; bases unmatched to any gene: 14. The CDR3 here is CASSWGRTGRGEQYF. CDR3 nucleotide sequence: TGTGCCAGCAGCTGGGGCCGGACAGGCCGAGGCGAGCAGTACTTC.

The rearrangement joins TRBV21-1 to TRBJ1-6; TRBD1, the D gene given by the table, was not confirmed from the DNA. TRBV21-1 is a pseudogene segment. This CDR3 is built from 18 residues. For the CDR3, the DNA is TGTGCCAGCAGCGCCCCGGGCCGGACAGGGGTGACGGATTCACCCCTCCACTTT. Translating gives CASSAPGRTGVTDSPLHF.

The chain is built from TRBV3-1 (or the pseudogene TRBV3-2) and TRBJ2-1; 10 positions agree with TRBD2. CDR3 length: 17 amino acids. V shed 6 bases and J 7 bases; nucleotides not matched to a gene: 15. Germline V gene data show CDR1 as LGHDT and CDR2 as YNNKEL (reference sequence). Here the CDR3 DNA reads TGTGCCAGCAGGAAGACCGGGACTAGCGTGGGGGGGAATGAGCAGTTCTTC. Translated, it gives CASRKTGTSVGGNEQFF.

This sequence joins TRBV5-8 and TRBJ2-1; possible D gene TRBD2, 5 bases. V was clipped by 4 bases and J by 8 bases, with 22 bases between them. The CDR3 contains 16 residues. The germline V gene has CDR1 SGHTS and CDR2 YDEGEE. The CDR3 sequence is CASSPPGRVGNHEQFF. CDR3 DNA: TGTGCCAGCAGCCCGCCCGGGCGGGTAGGGAATCATGAGCAGTTCTTC.

The J gene is TRBJ2-6, the V gene TRBV19; a possible D gene is TRBD1 (5 bases). Per the germline V gene, CDR1 is LNHDA and CDR2 is SQIVND (reference sequence). Trimming pared 1 base from V and 0 bases from J, leaving 13 bases between. The CDR3 is 18 amino acids. This chain's CDR3 is CASSIGGASYSGANVLTF. CDR3 in DNA: TGTGCCAGTAGTATAGGGGGCGCATCCTACTCTGGGGCCAACGTCCTGACTTTC.